Listed below are T cell receptor beta chains from one sample, sequenced in a study of resident and recirculating memory T cells in vitiligo. Profiled with immunoSEQ multiplex PCR; TCRdb holds only in-frame clones, not every one. The sample gives 70,000 or so clones, approximately 90% of which show up once; less than 5% is in the top ten. Sequenced sample: blood. These receptors all stem from a male donor with vitiligo. Each CDR3 is given without its conserved first and last residue. Fields, in order: CDR3 protein, V gene, J gene, CDR3 length.

CDR3 protein: AISATGKYTEAF; V gene: TRBV10-3; J gene: TRBJ1-1; CDR3 length: 12
CDR3 protein: ASSLHGVGRGSQETQY; V gene: TRBV5-8; J gene: TRBJ2-5; CDR3 length: 16
CDR3 protein: ASSLPQDYRENRDNEQF; V gene: TRBV7-7; J gene: TRBJ2-1; CDR3 length: 17
CDR3 protein: ASSPQGRLAKNIQY; V gene: TRBV7-2; J gene: TRBJ2-4; CDR3 length: 14
CDR3 protein: ASSLVGEVSYEQY; V gene: TRBV7-2; J gene: TRBJ2-7; CDR3 length: 13
CDR3 protein: ASSLSGTGYGYT; V gene: TRBV7-3; J gene: TRBJ1-2; CDR3 length: 12
CDR3 protein: ASSYGDIRDSPLH; V gene: TRBV6-5; J gene: TRBJ1-6; CDR3 length: 13
CDR3 protein: ASSKKRGGLDEQF; V gene: TRBV11-3; J gene: TRBJ2-1; CDR3 length: 13
CDR3 protein: ASSQAYQRGTDTQY; V gene: TRBV4-1; J gene: TRBJ2-3; CDR3 length: 14
CDR3 protein: ASSTWDRGYEQY; V gene: TRBV7-9; J gene: TRBJ2-7; CDR3 length: 12
CDR3 protein: ASSSNPGPGYGYT; V gene: TRBV7-3; J gene: TRBJ1-2; CDR3 length: 13
CDR3 protein: ASSYSRVTGNQPQH; V gene: TRBV6-6; J gene: TRBJ1-5; CDR3 length: 14
CDR3 protein: SVEITAGANVLT; V gene: TRBV29-1; J gene: TRBJ2-6; CDR3 length: 12
CDR3 protein: ASSQEPQHRGNTIY; V gene: TRBV4-2; J gene: TRBJ1-3; CDR3 length: 14
CDR3 protein: ASSSRQGVSSGELF; V gene: TRBV7-6; J gene: TRBJ2-2; CDR3 length: 14
CDR3 protein: ASSLSDQETQY; V gene: TRBV11-3; J gene: TRBJ2-5; CDR3 length: 11
CDR3 protein: ASSLPDRAGAGEQF; V gene: TRBV28; J gene: TRBJ2-1; CDR3 length: 14